A selection of T cell receptor beta chains follows, all from one sample in a study of cytotoxic CD8 clonotypes in ibrutinib-treated CLL. Profiled with immunoSEQ multiplex PCR; TCRdb holds only in-frame clones, not every one. The sample contains about 140,000 clones, around 80% of which appear only once. The specimen comprised PBMCs, sampled after 36 months of ibrutinib treatment. The receptors were sampled from a human donor with chronic lymphocytic leukemia. Both conserved end residues are part of each CDR3. D genes are given only for firm matches. Size tells how often a clone was seen (once, few, many) or the class of an expanded clone, and some rows leave it out.

V gene	J gene	clone size	D gene	CDR3 DNA	CDR3 protein
TRBV6-5	TRBJ2-7	few	-	TGTGCCAGCAGTTACTCGAGTGGGGTGGCCCACGAGCAGTACTTC	CASSYSSGVAHEQYF
TRBV11-2	TRBJ2-7	-	TRBD2	TGTGCCAGCAGCTTTCTAACGGGACTAGCGGGAGCAGGGAGCGAGCAGTACTTC	CASSFLTGLAGAGSEQYF
TRBV5-6	TRBJ1-1	-	-	TGTGCCAGCAGCTTCCAGGGTAGAGCTTTCTTT	CASSFQGRAFF
TRBV5-1	TRBJ1-2	-	-	TGCGCCAGCAGTAGGGGGAGCATAGACTATGGCTACACCTTC	CASSRGSIDYGYTF
TRBV28	TRBJ1-4	-	TRBD1	TGTGCCAGCGCTTCCGGGACAGAGGGTGAAAAACTGTTTTTT	CASASGTEGEKLFF
TRBV30	TRBJ2-7	-	TRBD1	TGTGCCTGGGCCCGGCAGGACAGGGCCCACGAGCAGTACTTC	CAWARQDRAHEQYF
TRBV9	TRBJ2-1	-	TRBD2	TGTGCCAGCAGCGTAGGGACTAGCGGTAACAATGAGCAGTTCTTC	CASSVGTSGNNEQFF
TRBV6-5	TRBJ2-7	-	TRBD1	TGTGCCAGCAGTTACCCTGGGACAGAGAAGGAGTTTTTC	CASSYPGTEKEFF
TRBV6-5	TRBJ1-1	-	-	TGTGCCAGCAGTCCTATACGTGGGACTGAAGCTTTCTTT	CASSPIRGTEAFF
TRBV19	TRBJ2-4	-	-	TGTGCCAGTAGTATAGACCAGGCGATTGGGAACATTCAGTACTTC	CASSIDQAIGNIQYF
TRBV5-1	TRBJ2-5	-	TRBD2	TGCGCCAGCAGCTTGGGGACTAGCGGGAGGGAGACCCAGTACTTC	CASSLGTSGRETQYF
TRBV7-9	TRBJ2-7	-	TRBD2	TGTGCCAGCAGCTCCCAGGGACTAAGCTACGAGCAGTACTTC	CASSSQGLSYEQYF
TRBV5-6	TRBJ1-2	-	TRBD1	TGTGCCAGCAGCCGGGGGACAGGAAGAGCTGGCTACACCTTC	CASSRGTGRAGYTF
TRBV6-1	TRBJ2-7	-	TRBD1	TGTGCCAGCAGGATGGACAGGGTGGGGGAGCAGTACTTC	CASRMDRVGEQYF
TRBV10-1	TRBJ2-7	few	TRBD1	TGCGCCAGCGCCGAGGGGGGACAGGGGTACGAGCAGTACTTC	CASAEGGQGYEQYF
TRBV13	TRBJ2-7	-	-	TGTGCCAGCAGCTTAGGGGTAAGGGCCTACGAGCAGTACTTC	CASSLGVRAYEQYF
TRBV19	TRBJ1-6	-	-	TGTGCCAGTACCCCGACAGTCTCCTATAATTCACCCCTCCACTTT	CASTPTVSYNSPLHF
TRBV10-3	TRBJ2-3	-	TRBD2	TGTGCCATCAGTGAGTCGCTACTAGCGGGGGGAACTAGCACAGATACGCAGTATTTT	CAISESLLAGGTSTDTQYF
TRBV6-1	TRBJ2-7	-	-	TGTGCCAGCAGTGAGGTGGGGGCCCACGAGCAGTACTTC	CASSEVGAHEQYF
TRBV2	TRBJ1-5	-	-	TGTGCCAGCAGTGAACGGGTTAGCAATCAGCCCCAGCATTTT	CASSERVSNQPQHF
TRBV5-1	TRBJ1-3	few	-	TGCGCCAGCAGCTTGGATGGTGTCAGCTCCTCTGGAAACACCATATATTTT	CASSLDGVSSSGNTIYF
TRBV18	TRBJ2-5	-	-	TGTGCCAGCTCATCAGTACAAGAGACCCAGTACTTC	CASSSVQETQYF
TRBV7-9	TRBJ2-3	-	TRBD2	TGTGCCAGCAGCCCGGGGACTAGCGGGAGGGCCGGGGATACGCAGTATTTT	CASSPGTSGRAGDTQYF
TRBV27	TRBJ1-2	-	TRBD1	TGTGCCAGCAGTCCCTCCCTACAGGGGGCGAACTATGGCTACACCTTC	CASSPSLQGANYGYTF
TRBV4-1	TRBJ2-7	-	TRBD2	TGCGCCAGCAGCCATAGGGAGGGGCTAGCGGCTCAATTCCCCTACGAGCAGTACTTC	CASSHREGLAAQFPYEQYF
TRBV5-4	TRBJ1-2	once	-	TGTGCCAGCAGCTTGAGGGTACAGTCCGGTGGCTACACCTTC	CASSLRVQSGGYTF
TRBV18	TRBJ1-4	-	-	TGTGCCAGCTCACCATCCCCGGCCCCAACTAATGAAAAACTGTTTTTT	CASSPSPAPTNEKLFF
TRBV9	TRBJ2-7	-	-	TGTGCCAGCAGCGCCCAGGGAGGTGCGGACTACGAGCAGTACTTC	CASSAQGGADYEQYF
TRBV30	TRBJ2-1	-	TRBD1	TGTGCCTGGAGTTTGGGACAGGGGGCCAATGAGCAGTTCTTC	CAWSLGQGANEQFF
TRBV2	TRBJ2-1	-	-	TGTGCCAGCACCTTTAGCCCCCACCAGGAGCAGTTCTTC	CASTFSPHQEQFF
TRBV4-2	TRBJ1-2	-	-	TGTGCCAGCAGCCAAGTTGGGGGTCTGGAGGATGGCTACACCTTC	CASSQVGGLEDGYTF
TRBV7-8	TRBJ2-7	-	-	TGTGCCAGCAGCTTAGCGCTGACAGGCCCCGAGCAGTACTTC	CASSLALTGPEQYF
TRBV25-1	TRBJ2-1	-	TRBD1	TGTGCCAGCAGTGAACCCGGACAGGAGCCTTTCCATGAGCAGTTCTTC	CASSEPGQEPFHEQFF
TRBV15	TRBJ2-2	-	TRBD1	TGTGCCACCAAACCGGGACAGGGTACAGGGGAGCTGTTTTTT	CATKPGQGTGELFF
TRBV6-5	TRBJ1-5	-	-	TGTGCCAGCCAGGTTCCCAATCAGCCCCAGCATTTT	CASQVPNQPQHF
TRBV2	TRBJ1-1	-	-	TGTGCCAGCTCACCACAAGGACTTACGAACACTGAAGCTTTCTTT	CASSPQGLTNTEAFF
TRBV13	TRBJ2-6	-	-	TGTGCCAGCAGCTTAGGGGCGGGCCCTGGGGCCAACGTCCTGACTTTC	CASSLGAGPGANVLTF
TRBV27	TRBJ2-7	-	-	TGTGCCAGCAGTTTCCGCTTAAGCTCCTACGAGCAGTACTTC	CASSFRLSSYEQYF
TRBV15	TRBJ1-4	-	-	TGTGCCACCAGCAGAGCTCTGACAGCGGGGAGTGAAAAACTGTTTTTT	CATSRALTAGSEKLFF
TRBV20-1	TRBJ1-4	once	-	TGCAGTGCTAAAGGGCGTGAAAAACTGTTTTTT	CSAKGREKLFF
TRBV10-2	TRBJ2-4	-	TRBD2	TGCGCCACCGCGGGAGGAGCCAAAAACATTCAGTACTTC	CATAGGAKNIQYF
TRBV28	TRBJ2-1	-	TRBD1	TGTGCCAGCAGTTTCCCGGGACAGGGATGGGATAATGAGCAGTTCTTC	CASSFPGQGWDNEQFF
TRBV5-1	TRBJ1-1	-	TRBD1	TGCGCCAGCAGCTCACAGGACAGGGGGCTAACCAACACTGAAGCTTTCTTT	CASSSQDRGLTNTEAFF
TRBV7-9	TRBJ1-5	-	-	TGTGCCAGCAGCTTAGTTGGATATAATCAGCCCCAGCATTTT	CASSLVGYNQPQHF
TRBV30	TRBJ2-7	once	-	TGTGCCTGGAAGAGGGGGGGCTCCTACGAGCAGTACTTC	CAWKRGGSYEQYF
TRBV11-2	TRBJ2-5	-	TRBD1	TGTGCCAGCAGCCGGGACAGGGGGCCGCAGTACTTC	CASSRDRGPQYF
TRBV28	TRBJ2-7	-	-	TGTGCCAGCAGTTTTGGACTCCCCAACGAGCAGTACTTC	CASSFGLPNEQYF
TRBV7-9	TRBJ1-5	-	TRBD1	TGTGCCAGCAGCTTAGTGGCAGGGGGTGGCAATCAGCCCCAGCATTTT	CASSLVAGGGNQPQHF
TRBV20-1	TRBJ1-2	-	-	TGCAGTGCTAGTACAGACTATGGCTACACCTTC	CSASTDYGYTF
TRBV5-1	TRBJ1-3	once	-	TGCGCCAGCAGCTTGGCCGGGACCCCAGGAAACACCATATATTTT	CASSLAGTPGNTIYF
TRBV19	TRBJ1-2	-	-	TGTGCCAGTAGTTCCCCGACAGCCTATGGCTACACCTTC	CASSSPTAYGYTF